The TCR beta chain described here comes from a study of cytomegalovirus exposure and HLA in healthy donors. Study outcomes and limitations: In terms of immune exposure information, only CMV serostatus was available.

PCR was performed using 60 Vbeta and 13 Jbeta primers. The assay was immunoSEQ multiplex PCR, and TCRdb's table has in-frame clones only and misses some. The sample lists more than 85,000 clones; 70% to 85% were seen once. V was trimmed by 2 bases and J by 0 bases, leaving 9 bases between them. In germline, CDR1 is SSHAT, CDR2 FNYEAQ (reference sequence). The CDR3 is 15 residues long. This clone was detected a few times. The target antigen is unknown. The sequencing input was PBMCs. The clonotype was recovered from a man aged 30-40 years in good health and CMV-seropositive. The chain has TRBV7-7 and TRBJ2-3; perhaps TRBD2 as D (5 bases). DNA of the CDR3: TGTGCCAGCAGCTTATATGCGGGTAGCACAGATACGCAGTATTTT. This translates into CASSLYAGSTDTQYF.